These T cell receptor beta chains were read from a single sample in a study of long-term antiretroviral therapy in people with HIV. Libraries were prepared by immunoSEQ multiplex PCR; TCRdb keeps only in-frame clonotypes and omits some of them. This sample has some 40,000 clones; approximately 89% occur once, and the top ten carry about 6%. This specimen consisted of unsorted PBMCs, obtained 3.1 years after starting antiretroviral therapy. The receptors were gathered from a woman aged 45 to 65 with HIV. Each CDR3 is given with its conserved first and last residue. D genes are given only for firm matches. Clone size is stated in some rows and not others, as once, few, many or a class when expanded.

>TRBV7-8|TRBJ2-5|once|TRBD2
TGTGCCAGCAGCTTACAGACTAGCGGGGTAAAAGAGACCCAGTACTTC
CASSLQTSGVKETQYF
>TRBV10-1|TRBJ1-1|-|-
TGCGCCAGCAAGGACAGCATGAACACTGAAGCTTTCTTT
CASKDSMNTEAFF
>TRBV2|TRBJ1-1|few|-
TGTGCCAGCAGCACAGGGTATGTCACTGAAGCTTTCTTT
CASSTGYVTEAFF
>TRBV4-2|TRBJ1-1|-|-
TGTGCCAGCAGCCAGGAAGGGGGGGCAGACACTGAAGCTTTCTTT
CASSQEGGADTEAFF
>TRBV5-1|TRBJ2-3|-|-
TGCGCCAGCAGCCTCGATGAAGCAACAGTTACAGATACGCAGTATTTT
CASSLDEATVTDTQYF
>TRBV5-4|TRBJ2-3|once|-
TGTGCCAGCAGCTCCCTAGGGGGTCCAGATACGCAGTATTTT
CASSSLGGPDTQYF
>TRBV10-1|TRBJ2-7|-|TRBD1
TGCGCCAGCAGTTACAGGGGGTCCTACGAGCAGTACTTC
CASSYRGSYEQYF
>TRBV6-5|TRBJ1-1|-|-
TGTGCCAGCAGCCGGGGGGGCACTGAAGCTTTCTTT
CASSRGGTEAFF
>TRBV5-4|TRBJ2-7|-|-
TGTGCCAGCAGCTCTACAGGGTCTCCCTACGAGCAGTACTTC
CASSSTGSPYEQYF
>TRBV6-5|TRBJ2-5|-|-
TGTGCCAGCAGTCCGAATTCGTACCAAGAGACCCAGTACTTC
CASSPNSYQETQYF
>TRBV7-3|TRBJ2-1|once|TRBD1
TGTGCCAGCAGCTTAGCCACACCGGGACAGGGGTACAATGAGCAGTTCTTC
CASSLATPGQGYNEQFF
>TRBV6-5|TRBJ2-7|once|-
TGTGCCAGCAGCCCCCCCGGGGTAAGCGAGCAGTACTTC
CASSPPGVSEQYF
>TRBV7-3|TRBJ2-7|-|-
TGTGCCAGCAGCTTAAGTCAGGGGTACGAGCAGTACTTC
CASSLSQGYEQYF
>TRBV2|TRBJ2-5|-|-
TGTGCCAGCAGTCCGACGCGTTCCCAAGAGACCCAGTACTTC
CASSPTRSQETQYF
>TRBV6-6|TRBJ1-4|once|-
TGTGCCAGCAGTTATTCGACAAGCCTTAATGAAAAACTGTTTTTT
CASSYSTSLNEKLFF
>TRBV5-1|TRBJ2-3|-|-
TGCGCCAGCAGCTTGGGCGGCGGTTTAAAAAAGGATACGCAGTATTTT
CASSLGGGLKKDTQYF
>TRBV7-8|TRBJ2-3|-|-
TGTGCCAGCAGCTTAATCGTCCGGCAGGGGTTCACAGATACGCAGTATTTT
CASSLIVRQGFTDTQYF
>TRBV27|TRBJ2-7|-|-
TGTGCCAGCAGTTTATACGGGGGGCAGCTCCTCGAGCAGTACTTC
CASSLYGGQLLEQYF
>TRBV29-1|TRBJ1-4|once|-
TGCAGCGCCCAGGGGAGGTCGACTAATGAAAAACTGTTTTTT
CSAQGRSTNEKLFF
>TRBV7-9|TRBJ2-7|-|TRBD1
TGTGCCAGCAGCTTACGAGGGGGCGAGTCTCAGAGGCAGTACTTC
CASSLRGGESQRQYF
>TRBV4-3|TRBJ1-2|-|-
TGCGCCAGCAGCCAAAGGGCGCAGGCTAACTATGGCTACACCTTC
CASSQRAQANYGYTF